This T cell receptor beta chain originates from a study of blood T cell repertoires in COVID-19. TCRdb's copy holds only in-frame clones and misses some; the assay was immunoSEQ multiplex PCR. The table includes a few hundred thousand clones, 86% detected once. This CDR3 has 16 amino acids. V shed 5 bases, J shed 8 bases, and the junction held 7 bases outside the gene matches. Germline loops: CDR1 LNHDA, CDR2 SQIVND (reference sequence). Sequences were obtained from peripheral blood. The gene calls are TRBV19 and TRBJ2-6, with 12 bases identical to TRBD1. The sequence derives from a man aged 35 to 55 who had recovered from COVID-19. Here the CDR3 DNA reads TGTGCCAGTAGTCCGGGACAGGGGGCCCAGACCAACGTCCTGACTTTC. Translation gives CASSPGQGAQTNVLTF.